This T cell receptor beta chain derives from a study of shared clonotypes between healthy human individuals. Profiled with immunoSEQ multiplex PCR; TCRdb holds only in-frame clones, not every one. Among about 380,000 clones listed, around 96% were seen once. The CD8 memory sample joined CD45RO+ cells and CCR7-negative CD45RA+ cells. The ends lost 7 bases at V and 3 bases at J; junction bases unmatched: 20. Per the germline V gene, CDR1 is GTSNPN and CDR2 is SVGIG (reference sequence). The CDR3 length is 18 residues. Sequencing was performed on memory CD8+ T cells sorted from blood. Subset meaning: CD45RO+ cells pooled with CCR7-negative TemRA cells. The chain combines TRBV30 with TRBJ2-3; 9 bases are a match to TRBD1. The TCR sequence derives from a man in his thirties or forties in good health. CDR3 sequence: CASSPLITGGALTDTQYF. The CDR3 DNA reads as TGTGCCTCCTCCCCTCTCATAACAGGGGGCGCTTTGACAGATACGCAGTATTTT.